Presented here are 20 T cell receptor beta chains from one specimen sequenced in a study of T cell clonality in common variable immunodeficiency. Profiling relied on immunoSEQ multiplex PCR, and the TCRdb table lists in-frame clones only, not all of them. The sample is made up of tens of thousands of clones, none counted only once. The sample was peripheral blood mononuclear cells. Receptor source: a person aged 18 to 70 in good health.

This clone appeared many times. The observed sequence ends 3 residues before the CDR3 terminus, with the missing tail filled in from the germline J gene. The chain links TRBV5-1 to TRBJ2-1; maybe TRBD2 (5 bases). Trimming pared 3 bases from V and 5 bases from J, leaving 18 bases between. Germline V CDR1 and CDR2: SGHRS, YFSETQ. The CDR3 extends over 16 amino acids. The CDR3 is CASSSLESGLNNEQFF. CDR3 DNA (partial): TGCGCCAGCAGCTCCCTTGAGAGCGGCCTCAACAATGAG.

This clone was counted at least ten times. The observed sequence ends 3 residues before the CDR3 terminus, with the missing tail filled in from the germline J gene. The V call is TRBV20-1, the J call TRBJ1-2; no clear D gene. The length of the CDR3 is 13 residues. Germline V CDR1 and CDR2: DFQATT, SNEGSKA (reference sequence). Deletions cut 0 bases from V and 7 bases from J, with 12 bases between. CDR3 region: CSARDSGVGGYTF. The CDR3 bases that were read are TGCAGTGCTAGAGATAGCGGGGTCGGTGGC.

This clone showed up many times. The read terminates 3 residues before the CDR3 end, so the remaining end is supplied by the germline J gene. This chain connects TRBV29-1 to TRBJ2-3; 7 nucleotides match TRBD1. Germline CDR1 is SQVTM and CDR2 is ANQGSEA. CDR3 length equals 16 residues. J was trimmed by 2 bases and V by 0 bases; bases with no gene match: 8. CDR3 loop: CSVEDQTGTTTDTQYF. Partial CDR3 DNA: TGCAGCGTTGAAGACCAGACAGGGACCACCACAGATACG.

The sample holds many counts of this clone. The read terminates 3 residues ahead of where the CDR3 ends, so the germline J gene completes it. V and J are TRBV5-6 and TRBJ2-2; a weak D match, TRBD1 (6 bases). The CDR3 is made up of 15 amino acids. Per germline, CDR1 SGHDT and CDR2 YYEEEE. V shed 2 bases and J shed 1 base, with 9 bases lying between them. The CDR3 bases that were read are TGTGCCAGCAGCTTAATGGACAGGAACACCGGGGAG. Translated: CASSLMDRNTGE. The full CDR3 protein reads CASSLMDRNTGELFF. The full variable domain, rest sourced from reference TRBV5-6 and TRBJ2-2, is DAGVTQSPTHLIKTRGQQVTLRCSPKSGHDTVSWYQQALGQGPQFIFQYYEEEERQRGNFPDRFSGHQFPNYSSELNVNALLLGDSALYLCASSLMDRNTGELFFGEGSRLTVL.

This clone has a handful of counts. The sequence runs out 3 residues before the end of the CDR3; the remainder is reconstructed from the germline J gene. The V gene is TRBV18, the J gene TRBJ2-1; D is unclear. The germline V gene has CDR1 KGHSH and CDR2 LQKENI. V was clipped by 3 bases and J by 4 bases, with 7 bases between them. CDR3 length: 13 amino acids. Partial CDR3 DNA: TGTGCCAGCTCACCCCCCAATTACAATGAG. The encoded protein is CASSPPNYNE. The entire CDR3 protein reads CASSPPNYNEQFF.

This clone was picked up many times. The read is 3 residues too short to cover the CDR3 end, so that end is filled in from the germline J gene. The J gene is TRBJ1-5, the V gene TRBV20-1, with D maybe TRBD1 (5 bases). Germline CDR1 reads DFQATT; CDR2 reads SNEGSKA (reference sequence). V was pared by 0 bases and J by 4 bases, with 13 bases between. The CDR3 is 15 amino acids. The covered CDR3 bases are TGCAGTGCTAGAGATCCTACAGGAAGAAATCAGCCC. Its translation: CSARDPTGRNQP. The complete CDR3 protein is CSARDPTGRNQPQHF.

CDR3 bases read: TGTGCCAGCAGCTTCCGGGACTACCAAGAGACG. It translates to CASSFRDYQET. The entire CDR3 sequence reads CASSFRDYQETQYF. This chain connects TRBV5-6 to TRBJ2-3; 7 nucleotides line up with TRBD2. The CDR3 end lies 3 residues beyond the end of the read and is filled in from the germline J gene. Germline CDR1 and CDR2: SGHDT and YYEEEE. The CDR3 covers 14 residues. Based on the CDR3 plus reference TRBV5-6 and TRBJ2-3, the full variable domain is DAGVTQSPTHLIKTRGQQVTLRCSPKSGHDTVSWYQQALGQGPQFIFQYYEEEERQRGNFPDRFSGHQFPNYSSELNVNALLLGDSALYLCASSFRDYQETQYFGPGTRLTVL.

This clone was observed many times. The read ends 3 residues before the CDR3 terminus; that terminus is restored from the germline J gene. V and J are TRBV4-1 and TRBJ2-7, with 7 bases matching TRBD1. CDR1 MGHRA and CDR2 YSYEKL come from the germline V gene. The length of the CDR3 is 16 residues. J lost 4 bases, V lost 0 bases, and 9 bases had no gene match. The CDR3 loop is CASSQEFAGGKYEQYF. The CDR3 bases that were read are TGCGCCAGCAGCCAAGAGTTCGCAGGGGGAAAATACGAG.

This clone was seen repeatedly, ten times or more. Read coverage stops 3 residues before the CDR3 terminus; the germline J gene supplies the remainder. V and J are TRBV30 and TRBJ1-1; perhaps TRBD1 as D (6 bases). Germline CDR1 and CDR2: GTSNPN and SVGIG (reference sequence). This CDR3 region has 13 residues. Trimming shortened V by 2 bases and J by 5 bases, and 12 bases separated the two germline ends. The covered CDR3 bases are TGTGCCTGGAGTCCACTGGGGGCGACTGAA. Its protein product is CAWSPLGATE. The whole CDR3 sequence is CAWSPLGATEAFF.

This clone was observed at least ten times. The CDR3 loop reads CASRGLAGSEQYF. The part of the CDR3 DNA that was read is TGTGCCAGCAGGGGACTAGCGGGGAGCGAG. V is TRBV5-6 and J is TRBJ2-7; the match to TRBD2 covers 13 bases. The read ends 3 residues early relative to the CDR3; the germline J gene fills the gap. Germline trimming cut 5 bases from V and 6 bases from J; bases unmatched to any gene: 2. From germline, CDR1 is SGHDT and CDR2 YYEEEE. The CDR3 spans 13 residues.

This clone appeared many times. The read terminates 3 residues before the CDR3 end, so the remaining end is supplied by the germline J gene. This chain connects TRBV27 to TRBJ1-2; D is undetermined. This CDR3 has 12 residues. Germline CDR1 reads MNHEY; CDR2 reads SMNVEV (reference sequence). V gave up 4 bases and J gave up 4 bases, with 7 bases separating them. Here the CDR3 reads CASSSPFYGYTF. Incomplete CDR3 DNA: TGTGCCAGCAGTTCCCCCTTCTATGGC.

There are many counts of this clone. The read stops 3 residues short of the end of the CDR3; the missing end is completed from the germline J gene. This specimen includes other DNA sequences encoding the same CDR3. J is TRBJ2-3 and V is TRBV7-6; 8 bases map to TRBD1. Germline CDR1 is SGHVS and CDR2 is FNYEAQ. The CDR3 loop spans 15 amino acids. V shed 0 bases and J 6 bases; nucleotides not matched to a gene: 5. The covered CDR3 bases are TGTGCCAGCAGCTTAGCGGACAGGGTGGGGGATACG. It encodes CASSLADRVGDT. The CDR3, in full, reads CASSLADRVGDTQYF.

Only a few counts were recorded for this clone. The read halts 3 residues ahead of the CDR3 end, with the missing end drawn from the germline J gene. The chain uses TRBV29-1 and TRBJ2-1, with 11 positions matching TRBD2. This CDR3 is 16 amino acids long. V trimming: 2 bases; J trimming: 7 bases; junction bases outside the gene matches: 10. Germline loops: CDR1 SQVTM, CDR2 ANQGSEA. The CDR3: CSVESLAGGTGNEQFF. Partial CDR3 DNA: TGCAGCGTTGAAAGCCTAGCGGGGGGCACGGGGAATGAG.

This clone was counted many times. The junction shows a germline mismatch at one end, possibly a read error. The read comes to an end 3 residues before the CDR3 does, leaving the germline J gene to fill in the end. The chain uses TRBV4-2 and TRBJ2-7, with TRBD1 as a possible D gene (5 bases). The CDR3 totals 15 residues. Per the germline V gene, CDR1 is LGHNA and CDR2 is YNFKEQ. The chain's CDR3 is CASSQDPDRPYEQYF. The part of the CDR3 DNA that was read is TGCGCCAGCAGCCAAGATCCCGACAGACCCTACGAG.

This clone was seen repeatedly, ten times or more. The read falls 3 residues short of the CDR3 end, and the missing part is taken from the germline J gene. The chain combines TRBV5-4 with TRBJ2-7, with TRBD1 identical over 7 bases. V lost 4 bases, J lost 2 bases, and 6 bases stayed unmatched. Germline-derived CDR1 and CDR2 are SGHNT and YYREEE (reference sequence). The CDR3 consists of 14 residues. The CDR3: CASSIGQEAYEQYF. The sequenced CDR3 bases are TGTGCCAGCAGCATAGGACAGGAAGCCTACGAG.

This clone was counted at least ten times. The read gets to within 3 residues of the CDR3 end, and the germline J gene fills in the rest. The chain recombines TRBV5-4 with TRBJ2-1, with D perhaps matching TRBD2 (5 bases). V gave up 9 bases and J gave up 2 bases, with 18 bases separating them. Germline V gene sequence: CDR1 SGHNT, CDR2 YYREEE (reference sequence). This CDR3 is built from 15 residues. CDR3 DNA, as far as it was read: TGTGCCACCCGGGGATGGGGTAGCACCTACAATGAG. Protein product: CATRGWGSTYNE. The whole CDR3 sequence is CATRGWGSTYNEQFF.

This clone was recorded many times. The CDR3 end is not reached by the read, which stops 3 residues before it; the germline J gene fills it in. The chain combines TRBV30 with TRBJ2-7; a possible D gene is TRBD1 (6 bases). CDR3 length: 13 amino acids. V lost 5 bases and J lost 3, with 14 bases in between. In germline, CDR1 is GTSNPN, CDR2 SVGIG (reference sequence). The CDR3 sequence: CAWFWTAFYEQYF. The CDR3 DNA, read in part, is TGTGCCTGGTTTTGGACAGCTTTCTACGAG.

This clone was seen many times. From the germline J gene comes the end of the CDR3, since the read stops 3 residues before it. This chain links TRBV29-1 with TRBJ1-1; tentative D call: TRBD1 (6 bases). This CDR3 has 17 amino acids. CDR1 SQVTM and CDR2 ANQGSEA come from the germline V gene. V lost 3 bases and J lost 3, with 23 bases in between. This CDR3 is CSVDAPTGSWEHTEAFF. The sequenced part of the CDR3 DNA is TGCAGCGTTGACGCCCCTACAGGGAGTTGGGAGCACACTGAA. The full variable domain, in which reference TRBV29-1 and TRBJ1-1 provide the parts outside the CDR3, is SAVISQKPSRDICQRGTSLTIQCQVDSQVTMMFWYRQQPGQSLTLIATANQGSEATYESGFVIDKFPISRPNLTFSTLTVSNMSPEDSSIYLCSVDAPTGSWEHTEAFFGQGTRLTVV.

This clone has ten or more counts. From the germline J gene comes the end of the CDR3, since the read stops 3 residues before it. This chain links TRBV19 with TRBJ1-5; 12 bases agree with TRBD1. J gave up 6 bases and V 5 bases, and 11 bases lay outside the gene matches. Germline V gives CDR1 LNHDA, CDR2 SQIVND (reference sequence). The length of the CDR3 is 17 residues. The sequenced part of the CDR3 DNA is TGTGCCAGTAGTTACAGCGGGACAGGGGGCATGGGTCAGCCC. Translated: CASSYSGTGGMGQP. The whole CDR3 reads CASSYSGTGGMGQPQHF.

This clone was counted many times. The read terminates 3 residues ahead of where the CDR3 ends, so the germline J gene completes it. The V and J genes are TRBV29-1 and TRBJ1-2, with D possibly TRBD1 on 6 matching bases. The germline CDR1 and CDR2 sequences are SQVTM and ANQGSEA. The V end was cut by 4 bases, the J end by 3 bases, with 12 bases between. The CDR3 spans 13 residues. The CDR3 DNA, read in part, is TGCAGCGTTGGGTGGACAGAAGACTATGGC. Encoded protein: CSVGWTEDYG. The entire CDR3 is CSVGWTEDYGYTF.